A single sample gave rise to the 19 T cell receptor beta chains below, sequenced in a study of chemoradiotherapy in HPV16-positive cancers. The data were produced by immunoSEQ multiplex PCR, yet TCRdb's version contains in-frame clones alone and is incomplete. The data contain fewer than 8,000 clones, roughly nine tenths of them seen just once; the ten biggest clones take up around 10%. This specimen was tumor tissue, taken from a patient who underwent chemoradiotherapy. Source of these receptors: a human donor with HPV-associated anogenital cancer.

The count of this clone is one. This chain joins TRBV6-1 and TRBJ1-6; the D is unclear. Germline V gene lookup returns CDR1 MNHNS and CDR2 SASEGT. V lost 6 bases and J 7 bases, leaving 13 bases between the germline ends. The CDR3 contains 14 residues. The CDR3 here is CASSQELGNSPLHF. The CDR3 nucleotides are TGTGCCAGCAGCCAAGAATTAGGGAATTCACCCCTCCACTTT.

The V call is TRBV5-6, the J call TRBJ2-3; 11 bases match TRBD2. The CDR3 totals 16 residues. Germline V gives CDR1 SGHDT, CDR2 YYEEEE. The junction had 4 bases not matched to a gene; V was cut back by 0 bases and J by 4 bases. The CDR3 coding sequence is TGTGCCAGCAGCTTGGCGACTAGCGGGGTCCCAGATACGCAGTATTTT. Protein product: CASSLATSGVPDTQYF.

This chain uses TRBV4-1 with TRBJ2-1; 10 bases agree with TRBD2. In germline, CDR1 is MGHRA, CDR2 YSYEKL. Losses at the gene ends were 0 bases for V and 7 bases for J; bases not matched to a gene: 9. The CDR3 consists of 17 residues. The CDR3 bases are TGCGCCAGCAGCCAAGATCGCTCAAGCGGGAGGGCGAATGAGCAGTTCTTC. Its translation: CASSQDRSSGRANEQFF.

The chain joins TRBV14 to TRBJ1-1, with D possibly TRBD1 on 5 matching bases. Looked up from germline, CDR1 is SGHDN and CDR2 is FVKESK. The ends were cut back, 4 bases at V and 6 bases at J, with 15 bases in the middle. The CDR3 loop spans 14 amino acids. CDR3 DNA: TGTGCCAGCAGCCTGGGGGTGCCCGCCGCTGAAGCTTTCTTT. Translation gives CASSLGVPAAEAFF. The full variable domain, its missing parts supplied by reference TRBV14 and TRBJ1-1, is EAGVTQFPSHSVIEKGQTVTLRCDPISGHDNLYWYRRVMGKEIKFLLHFVKESKQDESGMPNNRFLAERTGGTYSTLKVQPAELEDSGVYFCASSLGVPAAEAFFGQGTRLTVV.

The V gene is TRBV29-1, the J gene TRBJ2-7, with TRBD2 as a possible D gene (5 bases). Deletions cut 5 bases from V and 3 bases from J, with 11 bases between. The CDR3 loop spans 12 amino acids. CDR1 and CDR2 (germline): SQVTM, ANQGSEA. Written as DNA, the CDR3 is TGCAGCGTTACAGCAGGAGGCTACGAGCAGTACTTC. Residues: CSVTAGGYEQYF.

The chain combines TRBV7-9 with TRBJ2-6, with a weak D call TRBD1 (6 bases). V was clipped by 1 base and J by 0 bases, with 10 bases between them. Germline V gene data show CDR1 as SEHNR and CDR2 as FQNEAQ (reference sequence). The CDR3 sequence is 17 residues long. The DNA of the CDR3 is TGTGCCAGCAGCTTAGAGGGACAAAACTCTGGGGCCAACGTCCTGACTTTC. Residues: CASSLEGQNSGANVLTF.

The J gene is TRBJ2-1, the V gene TRBV28; D is possibly TRBD1 or TRBD2 (7 bases each). Trimming removed 6 bases at V and 7 bases at J, with 25 bases between. This CDR3 is built from 17 residues. Germline loops: CDR1 MDHEN, CDR2 SYDVKM. The CDR3 reads CASRDGTGAGAGNEQFF. The CDR3 nucleotides are TGTGCCAGCAGGGACGGAACAGGGGCGGGAGCGGGGAATGAGCAGTTCTTC.

The V and J genes are TRBV19 and TRBJ1-1, with 8 bases identical to TRBD1. The CDR3 sequence is 17 residues long. In germline, CDR1 is LNHDA, CDR2 SQIVND (reference sequence). V lost 4 bases and J lost 4; bases outside the gene matches: 14. As DNA, the CDR3 is TGTGCCAGTAGTACCAACTCGGCGCAGGGGGCGCGCACTGAAGCTTTCTTT. Amino acid sequence: CASSTNSAQGARTEAFF.

This chain uses TRBV7-3 with TRBJ2-1; 9 nucleotides match TRBD2. The CDR3 is made up of 17 amino acids. The junction had 10 bases not matched to a gene; V was cut back by 3 bases and J by 4 bases. The germline CDR1 and CDR2 sequences are SGHTA and FQGTGA. Here the CDR3 reads CASSFAAGGPPYNEQFF. The CDR3, as DNA: TGTGCCAGCAGCTTTGCTGCGGGAGGGCCCCCTTACAATGAGCAGTTCTTC.

This clone has only a few counts. The gene calls are TRBV4-1 and TRBJ2-2; TRBD1 is a possible D gene (6 bases). The V end lost 0 bases, the J end lost 5 bases, and 13 bases lay between the germline ends. Germline lookup yields CDR1 MGHRA and CDR2 YSYEKL. This CDR3 comprises 16 residues. CDR3 amino acids: CASSQDGSTGTGELFF. The CDR3 DNA reads TGCGCCAGCAGCCAAGACGGCTCTACAGGGACCGGGGAGCTGTTTTTT.

This chain joins TRBV5-5 and TRBJ1-3, with D possibly being TRBD1 (5 bases). Trimming left V 1 base short and J 5 bases short, with 13 bases between. Germline V CDR1 and CDR2: SGHKS, YYEKEE (reference sequence). CDR3 size: 15 residues. CDR3 in DNA: TGTGCCAGCAGCTTGTCCAGGGAGAATAGAAACACCATATATTTT. Translation: CASSLSRENRNTIYF.

The genes are TRBV4-1 and TRBJ2-3; TRBD2 is a possible D gene (6 bases). CDR1 is MGHRA and CDR2 is YSYEKL in the germline V gene. The CDR3 loop spans 15 amino acids. V was shortened by 2 bases and J by 2 bases, with 11 bases between the two germline ends. Here the CDR3 DNA reads TGCGCCAGCAGCCAATCCGGGAGTGACACAGATACGCAGTATTTT. It specifies CASSQSGSDTDTQYF.

The rearrangement links TRBV5-4 to TRBJ2-7; D is unresolved. The length of the CDR3 is 13 residues. Germline loops: CDR1 SGHNT, CDR2 YYREEE (reference sequence). With 1 base removed from V and 4 bases from J, the gap between germline ends came to 9 bases. CDR3 loop: CASSLHQTYEQYF. The CDR3 bases are TGTGCCAGCAGCTTGCACCAGACATACGAGCAGTACTTC.

The rearrangement links TRBV7-8 to TRBJ2-1; 8 nucleotides line up with TRBD2. Per germline, CDR1 SGHVS and CDR2 FQNEAQ. J gave up 3 bases and V 4 bases, and 8 bases lay outside the gene matches. The CDR3 consists of 16 residues. CDR3 in amino acids: CASSSIPGLDYNEQFF. CDR3 DNA sequence: TGTGCCAGCAGCTCAATTCCGGGACTAGACTACAATGAGCAGTTCTTC.

This chain links TRBV30 with TRBJ1-5, with 12 bases lining up with TRBD1. The CDR3 has 16 amino acids. Germline V CDR1 and CDR2: GTSNPN, SVGIG (reference sequence). V trimming: 2 bases; J trimming: 7 bases; junction bases outside the gene matches: 9. The CDR3: CAWSSGTGGARQPQHF. The CDR3 DNA sequence: TGTGCCTGGAGTAGCGGGACAGGGGGCGCGAGGCAGCCCCAGCATTTT. The whole variable domain, remainder taken from reference TRBV30 and TRBJ1-5, is SQTIHQWPATLVQPVGSPLSLECTVEGTSNPNLYWYRQAAGRGLQLLFYSVGIGQISSEVPQNLSASRPQDRQFILSSKKLLLSDSGFYLCAWSSGTGGARQPQHFGDGTRLSIL.

CDR3 sequence: CASRPDRESYNEQFF. In nucleotides, the CDR3 is TGTGCCAGCAGACCGGACAGGGAGTCCTACAATGAGCAGTTCTTC. The J gene is TRBJ2-1, the V gene TRBV5-6; 8 bases are shared with TRBD1. After removal of 5 bases from V and 1 base from J, the junction contained 5 bases not matched to a gene. Per the germline V gene, CDR1 is SGHDT and CDR2 is YYEEEE. The CDR3 has 15 amino acids.

The V and J genes are TRBV9 and TRBJ2-3, with D uncertain. Germline V gene data show CDR1 as SGDLS and CDR2 as YYNGEE. The CDR3 totals 13 residues. Trimming left V 3 bases short and J 5 bases short, with 10 bases between. CDR3 sequence (DNA): TGTGCCAGCAGCGATCCTTTTGGAGATACGCAGTATTTT. Translated: CASSDPFGDTQYF.

The genes are TRBV7-8 and TRBJ1-5; the D is unclear. The germline gives CDR1 SGHVS, CDR2 FQNEAQ. This CDR3 region has 15 residues. Trimming removed 1 base from V and 7 bases from J, with 14 bases in between. In DNA, the CDR3 is TGTGCCAGCAGCTTAGGGGCGGCAGGTGGGCAGCCCCAGCATTTT. As protein: CASSLGAAGGQPQHF.

V is TRBV11-3 and J is TRBJ2-3; TRBD2 matches at 8 bases. Germline loops: CDR1 SGHNT, CDR2 YENEEA. V lost 5 bases and J lost 4; bases outside the gene matches: 8. The CDR3 spans 15 residues. CDR3 sequence (DNA): TGTGCCAGCAGCCCCGGGACTAGTCAACCAGATACGCAGTATTTT. Translated: CASSPGTSQPDTQYF.